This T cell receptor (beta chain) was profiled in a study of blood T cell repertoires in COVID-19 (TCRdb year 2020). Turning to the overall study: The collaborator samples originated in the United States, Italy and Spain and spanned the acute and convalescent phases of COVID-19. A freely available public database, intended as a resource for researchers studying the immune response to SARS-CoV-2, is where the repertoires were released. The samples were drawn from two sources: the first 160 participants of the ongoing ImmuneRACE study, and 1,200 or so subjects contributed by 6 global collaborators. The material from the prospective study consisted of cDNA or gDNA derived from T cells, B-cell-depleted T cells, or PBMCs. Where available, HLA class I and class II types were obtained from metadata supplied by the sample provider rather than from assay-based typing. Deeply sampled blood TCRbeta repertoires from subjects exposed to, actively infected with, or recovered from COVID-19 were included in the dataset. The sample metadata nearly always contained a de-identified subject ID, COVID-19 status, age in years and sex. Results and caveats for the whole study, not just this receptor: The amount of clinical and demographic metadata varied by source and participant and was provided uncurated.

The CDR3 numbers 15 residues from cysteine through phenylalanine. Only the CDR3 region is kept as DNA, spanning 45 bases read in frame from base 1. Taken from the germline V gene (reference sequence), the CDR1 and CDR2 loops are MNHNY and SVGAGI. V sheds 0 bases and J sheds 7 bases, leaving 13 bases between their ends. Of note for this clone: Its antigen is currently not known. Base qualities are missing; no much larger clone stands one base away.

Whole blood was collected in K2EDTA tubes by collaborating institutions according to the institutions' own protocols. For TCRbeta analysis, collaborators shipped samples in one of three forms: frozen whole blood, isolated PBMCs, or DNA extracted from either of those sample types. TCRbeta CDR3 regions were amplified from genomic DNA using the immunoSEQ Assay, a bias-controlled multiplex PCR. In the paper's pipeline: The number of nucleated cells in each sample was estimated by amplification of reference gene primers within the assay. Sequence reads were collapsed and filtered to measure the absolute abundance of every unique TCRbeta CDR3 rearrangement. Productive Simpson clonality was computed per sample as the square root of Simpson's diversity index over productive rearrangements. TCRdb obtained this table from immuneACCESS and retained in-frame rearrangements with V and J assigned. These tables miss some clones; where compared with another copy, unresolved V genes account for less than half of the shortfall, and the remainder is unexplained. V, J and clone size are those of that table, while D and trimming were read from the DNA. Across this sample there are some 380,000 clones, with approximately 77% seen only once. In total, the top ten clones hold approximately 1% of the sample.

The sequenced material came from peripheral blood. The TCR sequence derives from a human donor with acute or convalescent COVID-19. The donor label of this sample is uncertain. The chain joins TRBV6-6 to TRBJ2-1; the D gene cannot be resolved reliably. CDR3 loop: CASSYSLGAGNEQFF. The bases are TGTGCCAGCAGTTACTCTCTAGGTGCTGGGAATGAGCAGTTCTTC.